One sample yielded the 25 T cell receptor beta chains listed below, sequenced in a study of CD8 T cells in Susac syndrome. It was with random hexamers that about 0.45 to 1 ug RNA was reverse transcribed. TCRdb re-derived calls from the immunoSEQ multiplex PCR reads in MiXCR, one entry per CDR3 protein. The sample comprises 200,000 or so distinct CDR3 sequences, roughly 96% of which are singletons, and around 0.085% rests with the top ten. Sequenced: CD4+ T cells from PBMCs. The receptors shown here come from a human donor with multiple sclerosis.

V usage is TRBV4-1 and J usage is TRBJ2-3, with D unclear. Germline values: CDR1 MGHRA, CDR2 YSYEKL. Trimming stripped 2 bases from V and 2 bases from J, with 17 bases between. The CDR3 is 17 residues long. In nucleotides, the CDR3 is TGCGCCAGCAGCCAATCCCCGCCGGGCGGAGACACAGATACGCAGTATTTT. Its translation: CASSQSPPGGDTDTQYF.

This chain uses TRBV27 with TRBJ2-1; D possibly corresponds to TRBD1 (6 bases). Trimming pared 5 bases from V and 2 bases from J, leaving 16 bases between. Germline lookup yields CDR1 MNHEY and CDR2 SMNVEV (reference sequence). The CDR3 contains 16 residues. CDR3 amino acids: CASSAPNRVPYNEQFF. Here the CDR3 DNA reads TGTGCCAGCAGTGCCCCGAACAGGGTCCCCTACAATGAGCAGTTCTTC.

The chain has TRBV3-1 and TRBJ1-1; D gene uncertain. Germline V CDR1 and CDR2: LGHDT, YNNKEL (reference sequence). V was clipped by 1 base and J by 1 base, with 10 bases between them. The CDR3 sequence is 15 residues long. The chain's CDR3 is CASSQGTQSNTEAFF. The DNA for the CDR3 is TGTGCCAGCAGCCAAGGGACCCAGTCGAACACTGAAGCTTTCTTT.

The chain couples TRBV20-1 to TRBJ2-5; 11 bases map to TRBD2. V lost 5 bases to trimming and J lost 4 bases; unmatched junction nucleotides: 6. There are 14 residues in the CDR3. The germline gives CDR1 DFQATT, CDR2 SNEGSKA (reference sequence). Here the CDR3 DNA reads TGCAGTGCTGTTAGCGGGGGGGCCTCAGAGACCCAGTACTTC. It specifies CSAVSGGASETQYF.

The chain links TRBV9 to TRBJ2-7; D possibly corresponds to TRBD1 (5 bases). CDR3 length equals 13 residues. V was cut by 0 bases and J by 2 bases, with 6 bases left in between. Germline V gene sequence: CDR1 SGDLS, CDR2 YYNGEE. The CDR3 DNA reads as TGTGCCAGCAGCGTAGGACAGCCCTACGAGCAGTACTTC. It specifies CASSVGQPYEQYF.

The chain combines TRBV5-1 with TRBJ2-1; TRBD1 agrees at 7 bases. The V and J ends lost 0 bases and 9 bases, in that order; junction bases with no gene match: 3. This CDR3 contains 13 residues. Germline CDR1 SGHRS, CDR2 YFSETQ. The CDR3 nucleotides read TGCGCCAGCAGCTTGGTGCCAGGGGGTGAGCAGTTCTTC. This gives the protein CASSLVPGGEQFF.

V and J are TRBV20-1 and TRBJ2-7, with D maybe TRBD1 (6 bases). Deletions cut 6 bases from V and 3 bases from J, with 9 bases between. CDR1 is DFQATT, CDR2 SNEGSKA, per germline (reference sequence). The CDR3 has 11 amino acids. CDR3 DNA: TGCAGTGCCCCGGACAGCTACGAGCAGTACTTC. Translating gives CSAPDSYEQYF.

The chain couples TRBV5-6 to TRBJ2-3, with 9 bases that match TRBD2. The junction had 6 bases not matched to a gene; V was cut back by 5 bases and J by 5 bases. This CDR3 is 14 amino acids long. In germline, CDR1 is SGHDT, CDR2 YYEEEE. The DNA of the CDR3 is TGTGCCAGCAGTATAGCGGGAGTTAGAGATACGCAGTATTTT. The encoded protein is CASSIAGVRDTQYF.

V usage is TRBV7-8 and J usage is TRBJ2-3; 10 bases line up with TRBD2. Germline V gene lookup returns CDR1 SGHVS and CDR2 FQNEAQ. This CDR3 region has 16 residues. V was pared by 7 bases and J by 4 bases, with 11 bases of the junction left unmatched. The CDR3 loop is CASNPRGLARPDTQYF. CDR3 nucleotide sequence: TGTGCCAGCAACCCCCGGGGACTAGCGCGGCCAGATACGCAGTATTTT.

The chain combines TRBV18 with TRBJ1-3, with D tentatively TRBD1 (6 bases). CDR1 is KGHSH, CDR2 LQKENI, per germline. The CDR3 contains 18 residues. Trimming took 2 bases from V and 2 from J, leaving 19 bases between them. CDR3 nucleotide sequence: TGTGCCAGCTCACCATTAATGCCACAGGGAGGAACTGGAAACACCATATATTTT. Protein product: CASSPLMPQGGTGNTIYF.

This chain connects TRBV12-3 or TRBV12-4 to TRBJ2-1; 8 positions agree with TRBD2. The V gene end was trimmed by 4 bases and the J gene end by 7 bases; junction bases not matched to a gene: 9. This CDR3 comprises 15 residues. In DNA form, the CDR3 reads TGTGCCAGCAGTTCTAGCGGCCCGGGGGGGAATGAGCAGTTCTTC. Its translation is CASSSSGPGGNEQFF.

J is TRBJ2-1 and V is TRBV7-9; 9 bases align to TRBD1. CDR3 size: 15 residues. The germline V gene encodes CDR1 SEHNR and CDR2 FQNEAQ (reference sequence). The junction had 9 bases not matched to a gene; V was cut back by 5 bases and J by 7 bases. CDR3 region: CASSVPGTGRNEQFF. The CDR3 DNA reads TGTGCCAGCAGCGTTCCCGGGACAGGGAGGAATGAGCAGTTCTTC.

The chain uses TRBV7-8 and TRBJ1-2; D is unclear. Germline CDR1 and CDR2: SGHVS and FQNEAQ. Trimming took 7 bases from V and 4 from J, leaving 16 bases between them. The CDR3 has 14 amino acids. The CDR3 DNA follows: TGTGCCAGCACTCCCGACCGCTTCCGCTATGGCTACACCTTC. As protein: CASTPDRFRYGYTF.

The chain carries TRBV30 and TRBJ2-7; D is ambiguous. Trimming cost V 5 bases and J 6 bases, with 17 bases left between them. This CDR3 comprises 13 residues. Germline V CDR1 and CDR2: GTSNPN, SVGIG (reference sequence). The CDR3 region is CAWGAITKGEQYF. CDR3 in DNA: TGTGCCTGGGGAGCCATAACGAAGGGCGAGCAGTACTTC.

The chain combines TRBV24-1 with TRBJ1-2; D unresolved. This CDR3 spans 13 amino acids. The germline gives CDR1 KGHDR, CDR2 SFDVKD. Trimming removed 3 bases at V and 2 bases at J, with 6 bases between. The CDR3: CATSDNNNYGYTF. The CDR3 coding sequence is TGTGCCACCAGTGATAATAACAACTATGGCTACACCTTC.

In nucleotides, the CDR3 is TGCAGCGTTGGTTCCCAAGCGGGCACTGAAGCTTTCTTT. Protein: CSVGSQAGTEAFF. The gene calls are TRBV29-1 and TRBJ1-1; D ambiguous. The germline V gene has CDR1 SQVTM and CDR2 ANQGSEA. V lost 4 bases and J lost 4, with 13 bases in between. This CDR3 has 13 residues. The variable domain in full, completed from reference TRBV29-1 and TRBJ1-1, reads SAVISQKPSRDICQRGTSLTIQCQVDSQVTMMFWYRQQPGQSLTLIATANQGSEATYESGFVIDKFPISRPNLTFSTLTVSNMSPEDSSIYLCSVGSQAGTEAFFGQGTRLTVV.

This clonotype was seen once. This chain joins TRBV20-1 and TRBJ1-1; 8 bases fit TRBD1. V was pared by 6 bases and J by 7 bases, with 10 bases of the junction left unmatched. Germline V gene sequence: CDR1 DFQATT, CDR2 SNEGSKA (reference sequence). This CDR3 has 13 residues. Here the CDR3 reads CSAQDRAKHEAFF. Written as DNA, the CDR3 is TGCAGTGCCCAGGACAGGGCTAAGCATGAAGCTTTCTTT.

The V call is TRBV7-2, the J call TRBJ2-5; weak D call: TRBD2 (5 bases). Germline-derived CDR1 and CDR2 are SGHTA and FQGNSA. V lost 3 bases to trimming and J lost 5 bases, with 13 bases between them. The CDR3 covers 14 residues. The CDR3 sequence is CASSFLGGGETQYF. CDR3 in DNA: TGTGCCAGCAGCTTCCTCGGAGGTGGGGAGACCCAGTACTTC.

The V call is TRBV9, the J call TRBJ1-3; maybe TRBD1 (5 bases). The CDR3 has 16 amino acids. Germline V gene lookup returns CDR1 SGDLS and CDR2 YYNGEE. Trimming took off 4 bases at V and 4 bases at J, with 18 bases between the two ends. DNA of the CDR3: TGTGCCAGCAGCTTTGGGGCAGGCCTCTCAGGAAACACCATATATTTT. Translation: CASSFGAGLSGNTIYF.

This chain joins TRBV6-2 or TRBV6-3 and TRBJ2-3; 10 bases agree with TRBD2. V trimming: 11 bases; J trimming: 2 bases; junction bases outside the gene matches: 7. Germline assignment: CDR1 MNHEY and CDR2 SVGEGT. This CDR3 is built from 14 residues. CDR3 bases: TGTGCCGGCAAGCGGGGGGGCTTCACAGATACGCAGTATTTT. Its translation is CAGKRGGFTDTQYF.

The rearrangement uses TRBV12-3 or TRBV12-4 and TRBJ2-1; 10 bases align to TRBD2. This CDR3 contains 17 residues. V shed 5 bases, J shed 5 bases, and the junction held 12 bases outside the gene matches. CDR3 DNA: TGTGCCAGCAGTCCCGGGACTAGCGCAAAGATTGACAATGAGCAGTTCTTC. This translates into CASSPGTSAKIDNEQFF.

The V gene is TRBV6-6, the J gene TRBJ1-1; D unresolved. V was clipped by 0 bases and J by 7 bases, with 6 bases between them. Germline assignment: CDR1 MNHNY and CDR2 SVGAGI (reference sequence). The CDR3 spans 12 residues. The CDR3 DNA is TGTGCCAGCAGTTACTCTGGAGGTGAAGCTTTCTTT. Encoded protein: CASSYSGGEAFF.

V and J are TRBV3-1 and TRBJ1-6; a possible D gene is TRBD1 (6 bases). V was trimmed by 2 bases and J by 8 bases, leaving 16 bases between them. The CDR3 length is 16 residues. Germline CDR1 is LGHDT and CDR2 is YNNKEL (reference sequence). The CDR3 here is CASSQSPGHLDSPLHF. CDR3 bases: TGTGCCAGCAGCCAATCCCCGGGACATTTGGATTCACCCCTCCACTTT.

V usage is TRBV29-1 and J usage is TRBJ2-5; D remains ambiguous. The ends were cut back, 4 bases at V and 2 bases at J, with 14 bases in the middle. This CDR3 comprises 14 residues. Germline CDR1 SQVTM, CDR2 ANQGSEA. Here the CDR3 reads CSVALGNQQETQYF. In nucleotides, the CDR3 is TGCAGCGTTGCATTGGGGAACCAGCAAGAGACCCAGTACTTC.

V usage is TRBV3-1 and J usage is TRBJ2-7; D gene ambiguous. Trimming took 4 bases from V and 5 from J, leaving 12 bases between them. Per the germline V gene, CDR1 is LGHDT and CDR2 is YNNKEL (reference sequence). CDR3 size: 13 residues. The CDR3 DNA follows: TGTGCCAGCAGCCCGACGGCGAGCCACGAGCAGTACTTC. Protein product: CASSPTASHEQYF.